A selection of T cell receptor beta chains follows, all from one sample in a study of blood T cell repertoires in COVID-19. Sequencing used immunoSEQ multiplex PCR; TCRdb keeps in-frame clones, though not all of them. The top ten clones hold roughly 7% of a sample with 200,000 or so clones, roughly four fifths of them seen once. Sequencing was carried out using PBMCs or T cells enriched from blood (not recorded which). Receptor source: a man aged 40-49 years who had recovered from COVID-19. Both conserved end residues are trimmed from each CDR3.

V,J,CDR3
TRBV19,TRBJ1-1,ASTIGGVVTEAF
TRBV5-4,TRBJ1-1,ASSSGSGLNTEAF
TRBV9,TRBJ1-2,ASGDRDFYGYT
TRBV6-5,TRBJ2-7,ASSYGFGGYEQY
TRBV10-2,TRBJ1-2,ARSESDTGLIDGYT
TRBV6-5,TRBJ1-5,ASSYSQGGQPQH
TRBV7-8,TRBJ1-2,ASSLGTNYGYT
TRBV7-8,TRBJ2-1,ASSSLVSFGSYNEQF
TRBV5-1,TRBJ1-1,ASSRSGENTEAF
TRBV7-9,TRBJ1-6,ASSLKGESPLH
TRBV18,TRBJ2-2,ASSPAGQRDTGELF
TRBV29-1,TRBJ1-3,SVVPENGNTIY
TRBV19,TRBJ1-4,ASSIIRGVEKLF
TRBV18,TRBJ2-3,ASSPPIGETSTDTQY
TRBV29-1,TRBJ2-7,SVAGGPATRRNLYEQY
TRBV5-4,TRBJ2-3,ASSPRLAGEIYTQY
TRBV7-2,TRBJ1-2,ASSPTRDRGGYGYT
TRBV7-6,TRBJ2-1,ASSLGLAGLGNEQF
TRBV10-3,TRBJ1-3,ATRTARAGNTIY
TRBV5-1,TRBJ2-7,ASSLRQPTYEQY
TRBV7-2,TRBJ2-1,ASSFSRNEQF
TRBV12-3/TRBV12-4,TRBJ1-5,ASSFRDQPQH
TRBV7-3,TRBJ1-1,ASSLTGAANTEAF
TRBV2,TRBJ1-1,ATLDRGPLGTEAF
TRBV13,TRBJ1-1,ASSQGTDEAF
TRBV4-1,TRBJ2-7,ASSRGGGAYEQY
TRBV11-3,TRBJ2-2,ASSPSWGETGELF
TRBV4-2,TRBJ1-6,ASREVNSPLH
TRBV9,TRBJ1-4,ASSVEGQNNEKLF